This T cell receptor beta chain originates from a study of neurological immune-mediated disorders. Ten or more counts support this clonotype. The CDR3 totals 14 residues. Per germline, CDR1 DFQATT and CDR2 SNEGSKA (reference sequence). V lost 3 bases to trimming and J lost 4 bases; unmatched junction nucleotides: 6. It was by 5'RACE with 10-nucleotide random UMIs that the cDNA was made. MiXCR, applied by TCRdb to the 5' RACE reads, yields one record per CDR3 protein. The data show 50,000 to 75,000 distinct CDR3 sequences, with about 12% seen just once and roughly 10% held by the top ten. For the unsorted libraries, 2 million PBMCs stored at -80 C served as input.

The chain combines TRBV20-1 with TRBJ1-2; 9 bases map to TRBD1. This TCR was sampled from an older woman with HTLV-1-associated myelopathy (HAM/TSP). Sequenced sample: PBMCs. The CDR3 protein is CSASRDRDSYGYTF. CDR3 sequence (DNA): TGCAGTGCTAGCCGGGACAGGGATTCCTATGGCTACACCTTC.